This TCR beta chain was sequenced in a study of blood T cell repertoires in COVID-19. Germline V CDR1 and CDR2: KGHDR, SFDVKD. The CDR3 runs to 16 residues. The V and J ends lost 5 bases and 4 bases, in that order; junction bases with no gene match: 12. Seattle participants joined during active infection and were tracked over time. Original processing notes: From reference gene primer amplification, estimates of nucleated cell counts were derived. The method was immunoSEQ multiplex PCR; TCRdb's version includes in-frame clones alone and lacks a portion of them. For V, J and clone size, that table is used; D and trimming come from the DNA. The sample includes about 180,000 clones, about 81% of them seen just once.

The chain links TRBV24-1 to TRBJ1-2, with TRBD1 matching 7 bases. The material sequenced was peripheral blood. This TCR was recovered from an elderly woman with COVID-19, enrolled during active disease. The CDR3, as DNA: TGTGCCACCAGTGGACAGGGCACCCTCAGCGTCTATGGCTACACCTTC. This sequence encodes CATSGQGTLSVYGYTF.